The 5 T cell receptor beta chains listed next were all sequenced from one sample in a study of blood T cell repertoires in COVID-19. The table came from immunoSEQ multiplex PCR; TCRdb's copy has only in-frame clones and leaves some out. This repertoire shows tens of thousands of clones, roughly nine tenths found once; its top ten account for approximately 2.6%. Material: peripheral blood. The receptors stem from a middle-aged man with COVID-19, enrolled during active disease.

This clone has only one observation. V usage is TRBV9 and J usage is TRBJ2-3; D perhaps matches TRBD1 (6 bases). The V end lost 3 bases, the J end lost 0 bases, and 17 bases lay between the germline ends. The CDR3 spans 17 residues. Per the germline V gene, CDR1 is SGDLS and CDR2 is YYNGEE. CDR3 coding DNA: TGTGCCAGCAGCGCCCCCCGAGGGGGTTTAAGCACAGATACGCAGTATTTT. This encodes CASSAPRGGLSTDTQYF.

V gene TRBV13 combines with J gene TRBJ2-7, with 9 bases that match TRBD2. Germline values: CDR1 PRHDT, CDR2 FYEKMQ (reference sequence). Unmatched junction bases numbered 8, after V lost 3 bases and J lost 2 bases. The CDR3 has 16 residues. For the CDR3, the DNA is TGTGCCAGCAGCTTCCAAAGGACTAGCGATACCTACGAGCAGTACTTC. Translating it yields CASSFQRTSDTYEQYF.

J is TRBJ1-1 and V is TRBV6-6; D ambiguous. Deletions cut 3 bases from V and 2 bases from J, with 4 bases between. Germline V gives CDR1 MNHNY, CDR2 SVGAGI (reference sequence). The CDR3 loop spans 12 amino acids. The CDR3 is CASSYSNTEAFF. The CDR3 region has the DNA TGTGCCAGCAGTTATTCTAACACTGAAGCTTTCTTT.

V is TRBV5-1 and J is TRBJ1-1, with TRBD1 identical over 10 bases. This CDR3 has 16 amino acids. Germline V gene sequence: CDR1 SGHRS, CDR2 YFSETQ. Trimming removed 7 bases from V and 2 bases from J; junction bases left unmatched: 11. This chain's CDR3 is CASLPGQGIPNTEAFF. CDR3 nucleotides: TGCGCCAGCCTCCCGGGACAGGGGATTCCCAACACTGAAGCTTTCTTT.

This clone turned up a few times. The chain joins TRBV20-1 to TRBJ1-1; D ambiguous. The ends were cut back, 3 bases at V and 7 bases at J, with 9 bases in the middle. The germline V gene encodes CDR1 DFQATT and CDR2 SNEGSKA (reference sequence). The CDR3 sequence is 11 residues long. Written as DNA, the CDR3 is TGCAGTGCTAGTTCGGGAGGTGAAGCTTTCTTT. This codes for CSASSGGEAFF.